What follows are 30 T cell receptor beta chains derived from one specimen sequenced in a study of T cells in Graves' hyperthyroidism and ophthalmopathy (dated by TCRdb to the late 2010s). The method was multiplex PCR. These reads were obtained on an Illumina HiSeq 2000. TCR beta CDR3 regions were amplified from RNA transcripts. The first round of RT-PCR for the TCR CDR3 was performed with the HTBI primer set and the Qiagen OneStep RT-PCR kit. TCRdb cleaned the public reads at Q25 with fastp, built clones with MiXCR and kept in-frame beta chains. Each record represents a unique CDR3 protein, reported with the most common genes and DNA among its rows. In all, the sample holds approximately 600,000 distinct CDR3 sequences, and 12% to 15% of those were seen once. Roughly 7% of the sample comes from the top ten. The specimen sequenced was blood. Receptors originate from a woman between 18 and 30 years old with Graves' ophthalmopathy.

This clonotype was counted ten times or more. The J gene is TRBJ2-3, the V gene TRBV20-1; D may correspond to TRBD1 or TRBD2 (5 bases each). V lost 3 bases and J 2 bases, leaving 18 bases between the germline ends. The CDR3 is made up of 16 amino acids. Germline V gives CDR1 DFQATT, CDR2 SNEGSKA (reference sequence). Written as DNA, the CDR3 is TGCAGTGCTAGGAATCCAACAAGGGACGCCACAGATACGCAGTATTTT. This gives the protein CSARNPTRDATDTQYF.

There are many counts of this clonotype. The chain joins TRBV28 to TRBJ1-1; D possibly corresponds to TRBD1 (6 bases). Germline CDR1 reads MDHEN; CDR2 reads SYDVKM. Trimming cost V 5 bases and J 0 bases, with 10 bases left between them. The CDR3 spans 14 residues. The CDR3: CASSEGGMNTEAFF. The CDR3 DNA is TGTGCCAGCAGTGAAGGGGGTATGAACACTGAAGCTTTCTTT.

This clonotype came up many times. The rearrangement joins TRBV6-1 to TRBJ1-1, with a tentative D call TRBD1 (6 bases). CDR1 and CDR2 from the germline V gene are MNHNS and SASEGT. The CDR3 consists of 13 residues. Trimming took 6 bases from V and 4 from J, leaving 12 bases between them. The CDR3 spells CASSSPRGTEAFF. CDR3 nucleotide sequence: TGTGCCAGCAGCTCCCCCAGGGGCACTGAAGCTTTCTTT.

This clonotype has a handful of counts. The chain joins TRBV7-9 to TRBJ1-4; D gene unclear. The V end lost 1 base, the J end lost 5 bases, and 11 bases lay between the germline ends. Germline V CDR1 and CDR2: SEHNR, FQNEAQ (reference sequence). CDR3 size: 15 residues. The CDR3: CASSLGEVQNEKLFF. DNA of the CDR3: TGTGCCAGCAGCTTAGGGGAGGTTCAGAATGAAAAACTGTTTTTT.

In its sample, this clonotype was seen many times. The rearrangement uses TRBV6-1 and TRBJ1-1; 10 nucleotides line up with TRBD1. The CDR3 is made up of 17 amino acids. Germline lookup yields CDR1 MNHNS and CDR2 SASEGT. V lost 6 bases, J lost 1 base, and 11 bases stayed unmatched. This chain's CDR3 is CASRDPRTGGGNTEAFF. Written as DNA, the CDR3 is TGTGCCAGCAGGGACCCGAGGACAGGGGGGGGGAACACTGAAGCTTTCTTT.

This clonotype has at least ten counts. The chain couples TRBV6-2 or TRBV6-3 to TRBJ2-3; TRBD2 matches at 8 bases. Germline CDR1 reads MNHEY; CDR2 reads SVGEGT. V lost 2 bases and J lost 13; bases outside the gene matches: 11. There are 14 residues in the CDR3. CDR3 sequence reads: CASSYAGGTRPEYF. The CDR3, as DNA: TGTGCCAGCAGTTACGCGGGAGGCACTCGACCTGAGTATTTT.

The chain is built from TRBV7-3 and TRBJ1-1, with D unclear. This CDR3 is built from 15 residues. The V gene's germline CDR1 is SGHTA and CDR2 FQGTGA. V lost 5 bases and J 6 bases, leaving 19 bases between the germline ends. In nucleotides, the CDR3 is TGTGCCAGCAGCCCCTACGGCGGAGGTGACGCTGAAGCTTTCTTT. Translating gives CASSPYGGGDAEAFF.

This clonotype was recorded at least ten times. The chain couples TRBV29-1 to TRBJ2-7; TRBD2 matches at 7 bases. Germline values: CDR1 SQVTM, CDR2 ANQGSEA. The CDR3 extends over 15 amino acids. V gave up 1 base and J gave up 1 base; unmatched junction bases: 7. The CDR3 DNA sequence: TGCAGCGTTGAAGTAAGAGGGACTATTTCCTACGAGCAGTACTTC. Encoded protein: CSVEVRGTISYEQYF.

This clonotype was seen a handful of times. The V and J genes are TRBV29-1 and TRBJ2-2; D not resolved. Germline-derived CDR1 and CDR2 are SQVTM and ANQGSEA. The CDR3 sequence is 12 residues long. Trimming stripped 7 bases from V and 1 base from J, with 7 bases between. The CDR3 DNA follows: TGCAGCGCCCTGGGGAACACCGGGGAGCTGTTTTTT. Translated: CSALGNTGELFF.

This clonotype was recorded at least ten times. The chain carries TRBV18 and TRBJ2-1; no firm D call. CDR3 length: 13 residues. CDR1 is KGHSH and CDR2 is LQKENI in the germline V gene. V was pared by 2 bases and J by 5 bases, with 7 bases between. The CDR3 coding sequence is TGTGCCAGCTCACCAGACGTAAACAATGAGCAGTTCTTC. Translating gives CASSPDVNNEQFF. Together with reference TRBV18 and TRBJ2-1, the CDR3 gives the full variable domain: NAGVMQNPRHLVRRRGQEARLRCSPMKGHSHVYWYRQLPEEGLKFMVYLQKENIIDESGMPKERFSAEFPKEGPSILRIQQVVRGDSAAYFCASSPDVNNEQFFGPGTRLTVL.

The DNA of the CDR3 is TGTGCCAGCAGTCCCCGGGGACAGGGGCCGGAGACCCAGTACTTC. Translating it yields CASSPRGQGPETQYF. This chain joins TRBV28 and TRBJ2-5; 10 nucleotides agree with TRBD1. Germline loops: CDR1 MDHEN, CDR2 SYDVKM. Trimming at V came to 5 bases and at J to 5 bases, leaving 8 bases not matched to a gene. The CDR3 length is 15 residues.

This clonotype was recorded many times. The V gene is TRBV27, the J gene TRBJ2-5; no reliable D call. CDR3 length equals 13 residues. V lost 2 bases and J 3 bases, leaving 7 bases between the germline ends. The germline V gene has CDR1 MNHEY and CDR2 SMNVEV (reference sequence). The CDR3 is CASSLLTEETQYF. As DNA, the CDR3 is TGTGCCAGCAGTTTACTTACTGAAGAGACCCAGTACTTC.

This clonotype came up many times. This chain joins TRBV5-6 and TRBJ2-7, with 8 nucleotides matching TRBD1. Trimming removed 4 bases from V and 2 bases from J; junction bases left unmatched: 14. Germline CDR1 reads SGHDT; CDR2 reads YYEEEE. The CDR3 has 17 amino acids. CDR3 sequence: CASSPPGTGSLPYEQYF. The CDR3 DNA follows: TGTGCCAGCAGCCCGCCCGGGACAGGCAGTCTCCCCTACGAGCAGTACTTC. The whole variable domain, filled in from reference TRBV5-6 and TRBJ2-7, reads DAGVTQSPTHLIKTRGQQVTLRCSPKSGHDTVSWYQQALGQGPQFIFQYYEEEERQRGNFPDRFSGHQFPNYSSELNVNALLLGDSALYLCASSPPGTGSLPYEQYFGPGTRLTVT.

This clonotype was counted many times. This CDR3 reads CASSQGTRRGVYEQYF. Written as DNA, the CDR3 is TGTGCCAGCAGCCAAGGAACCCGGAGGGGGGTATACGAGCAGTACTTC. V usage is TRBV14 and J usage is TRBJ2-7, with D tentatively TRBD1 or TRBD2 (6 bases each). The CDR3 totals 16 residues. Germline values: CDR1 SGHDN, CDR2 FVKESK. Trimming took 1 base from V and 4 from J, leaving 17 bases between them.

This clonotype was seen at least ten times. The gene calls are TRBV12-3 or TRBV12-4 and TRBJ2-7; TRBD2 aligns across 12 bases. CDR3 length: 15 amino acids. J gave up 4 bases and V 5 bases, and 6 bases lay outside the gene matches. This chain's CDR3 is CASSPLAGGRYEQYF. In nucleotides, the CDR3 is TGTGCCAGCAGTCCCCTAGCGGGAGGGCGATACGAGCAGTACTTC.

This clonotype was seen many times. The CDR3 nucleotides read TGTGCCTCACAGGGGGCGGATTACGAGCAGTACTTC. It yields the protein CASQGADYEQYF. J is TRBJ2-7 and V is TRBV24-1, with 9 positions matching TRBD1. The CDR3 length is 12 residues. The V gene's germline CDR1 is KGHDR and CDR2 SFDVKD. V lost 12 bases to trimming and J lost 4 bases; unmatched junction nucleotides: 6.

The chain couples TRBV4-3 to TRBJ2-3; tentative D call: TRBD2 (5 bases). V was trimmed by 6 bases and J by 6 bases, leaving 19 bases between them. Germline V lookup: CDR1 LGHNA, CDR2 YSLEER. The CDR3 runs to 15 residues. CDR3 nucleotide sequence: TGCGCCAGCAGACTGGGAACACTTACGGGGGATACGCAGTATTTT. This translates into CASRLGTLTGDTQYF.

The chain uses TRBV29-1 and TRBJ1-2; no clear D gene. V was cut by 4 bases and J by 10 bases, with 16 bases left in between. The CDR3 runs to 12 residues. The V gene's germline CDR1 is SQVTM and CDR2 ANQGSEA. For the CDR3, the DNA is TGCAGCGTTGGAGGGAAGCAAGGAGACTACACCTTC. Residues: CSVGGKQGDYTF.

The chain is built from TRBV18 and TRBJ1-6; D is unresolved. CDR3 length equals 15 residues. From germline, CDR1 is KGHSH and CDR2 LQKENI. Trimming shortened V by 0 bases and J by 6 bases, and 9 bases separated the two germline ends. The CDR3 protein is CASSPPGGFNSPLHF. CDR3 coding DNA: TGTGCCAGCTCACCACCGGGAGGGTTTAATTCACCCCTCCACTTT.

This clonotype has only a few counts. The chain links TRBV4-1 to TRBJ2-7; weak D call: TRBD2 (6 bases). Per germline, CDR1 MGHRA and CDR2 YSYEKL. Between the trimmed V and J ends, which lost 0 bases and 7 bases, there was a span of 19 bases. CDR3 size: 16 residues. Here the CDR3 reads CASSQDSAGGPREQYF. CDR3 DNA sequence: TGCGCCAGCAGCCAAGATAGCGCCGGAGGGCCTCGGGAGCAGTACTTC.

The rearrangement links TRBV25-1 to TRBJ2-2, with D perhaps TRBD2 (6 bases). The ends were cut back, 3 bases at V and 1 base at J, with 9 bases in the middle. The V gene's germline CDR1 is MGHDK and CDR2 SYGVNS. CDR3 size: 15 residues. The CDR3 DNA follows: TGTGCCAGCAGTGATCATAGCGGGAACACCGGGGAGCTGTTTTTT. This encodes CASSDHSGNTGELFF.

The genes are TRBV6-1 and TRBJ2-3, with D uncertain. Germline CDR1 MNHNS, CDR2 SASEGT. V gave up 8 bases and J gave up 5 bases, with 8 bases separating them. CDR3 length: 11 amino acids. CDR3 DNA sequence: TGTGCCAGCGGATTGGTAGATACGCAGTATTTT. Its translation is CASGLVDTQYF.

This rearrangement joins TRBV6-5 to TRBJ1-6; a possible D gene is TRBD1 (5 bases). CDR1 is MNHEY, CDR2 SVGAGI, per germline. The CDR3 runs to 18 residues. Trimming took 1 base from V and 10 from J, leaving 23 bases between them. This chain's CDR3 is CASSYLRPRAGSQSPLHF. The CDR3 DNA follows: TGTGCCAGCAGTTACTTACGTCCTCGGGCAGGGTCTCAGTCACCCCTCCACTTT.

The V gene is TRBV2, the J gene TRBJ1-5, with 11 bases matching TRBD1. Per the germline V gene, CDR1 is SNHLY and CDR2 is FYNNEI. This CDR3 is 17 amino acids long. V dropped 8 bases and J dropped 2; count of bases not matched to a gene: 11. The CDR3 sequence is CASARTGGWGGNQPQHF. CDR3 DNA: TGTGCCAGCGCCCGGACAGGGGGCTGGGGGGGCAATCAGCCCCAGCATTTT.

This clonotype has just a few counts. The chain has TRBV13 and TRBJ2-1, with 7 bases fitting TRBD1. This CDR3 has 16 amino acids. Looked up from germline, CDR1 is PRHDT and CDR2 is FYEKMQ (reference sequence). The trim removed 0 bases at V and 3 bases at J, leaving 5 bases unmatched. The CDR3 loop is CASSLGGRGFYNEQFF. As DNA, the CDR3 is TGTGCCAGCAGCTTAGGAGGCAGGGGGTTCTACAATGAGCAGTTCTTC.

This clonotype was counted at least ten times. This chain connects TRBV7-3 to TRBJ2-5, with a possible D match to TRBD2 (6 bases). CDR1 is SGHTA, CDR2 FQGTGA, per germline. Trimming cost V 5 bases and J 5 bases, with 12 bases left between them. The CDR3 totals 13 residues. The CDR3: CASSVVGGETQYF. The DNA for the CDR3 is TGTGCCAGCAGCGTAGTTGGGGGGGAGACCCAGTACTTC. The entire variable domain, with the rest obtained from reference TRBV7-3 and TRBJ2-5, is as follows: GAGVSQTPSNKVTEKGKYVELRCDPISGHTALYWYRQSLGQGPEFLIYFQGTGAADDSGLPNDRFFAVRPEGSVSTLKIQRTERGDSAVYLCASSVVGGETQYFGPGTRLLVL.

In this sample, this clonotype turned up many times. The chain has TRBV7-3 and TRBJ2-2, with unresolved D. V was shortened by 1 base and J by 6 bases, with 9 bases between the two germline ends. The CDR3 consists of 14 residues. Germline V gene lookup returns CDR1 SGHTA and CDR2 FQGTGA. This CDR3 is CASSLSLGPGELFF. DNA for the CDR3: TGTGCCAGCAGCTTAAGTTTAGGGCCCGGGGAGCTGTTTTTT.

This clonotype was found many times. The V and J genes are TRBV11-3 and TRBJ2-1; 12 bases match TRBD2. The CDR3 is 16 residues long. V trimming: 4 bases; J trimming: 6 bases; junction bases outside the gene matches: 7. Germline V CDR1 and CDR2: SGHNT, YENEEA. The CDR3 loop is CASSSQTSGSGNEQFF. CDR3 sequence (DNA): TGTGCCAGCAGCTCACAGACTAGCGGGAGTGGCAATGAGCAGTTCTTC.

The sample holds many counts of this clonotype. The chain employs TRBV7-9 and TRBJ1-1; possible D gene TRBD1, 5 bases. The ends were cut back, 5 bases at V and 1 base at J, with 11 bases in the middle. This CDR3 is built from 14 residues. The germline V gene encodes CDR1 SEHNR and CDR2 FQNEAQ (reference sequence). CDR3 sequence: CASSLPTGNTEAFF. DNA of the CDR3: TGTGCCAGCAGCCTCCCAACAGGGAACACTGAAGCTTTCTTT.

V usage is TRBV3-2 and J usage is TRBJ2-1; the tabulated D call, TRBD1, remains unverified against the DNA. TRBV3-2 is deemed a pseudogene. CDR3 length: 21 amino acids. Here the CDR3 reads CASSPVGLRGTGTGIWNEQFF. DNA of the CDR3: TGTGCCAGCAGCCCCGTGGGCTTAAGGGGAACGGGGACAGGTATATGGAATGAGCAGTTCTTC.